This record concerns one T cell receptor beta chain sequence. What it binds is unknown. Only in-frame clones appear in the TCRdb table, and some are missing; sequencing was by immunoSEQ multiplex PCR. The sample's table shows about 34,000 clones. This entry belongs to a study of T cells in women clearing cervical HPV infection. Findings of the study overall: Combining TCR richness with V gene abundances gave around 0.87 AUC.

MY09/MY11 PCR detected cervical HPV DNA; dot-blot assigned genotypes. Sequenced sample: blood buffy coat. The clonotype comes from a woman between 18 and 75 years old with a cervical HPV16 infection that either progressed to CIN3+ or cleared (not recorded which).

The CDR3 loop is CASSQTESAFF. The sequenced part of the CDR3 DNA is TGTGCCAGCAGCCAGACAGAATCG. The chain couples TRBV11-2 to TRBJ1-1, with D tentatively TRBD1 (5 bases). From the germline J gene comes the end of the CDR3, since the read stops 3 residues before it. CDR1 and CDR2 from the germline V gene are SGHAT and FQNNGV. The CDR3 loop spans 11 amino acids.